Below are 32 T cell receptor beta chains sequenced from a single sample in a study of OX40 agonist ivuxolimab in advanced cancers. Some clones are missing from TCRdb's copy, which holds only in-frame ones; the method was immunoSEQ multiplex PCR. Counted here are about 63,000 clones, approximately 90% occurring once; the ten biggest clones make up about 10%. The source material was CD4+ or CD8+ T cells sorted from blood, sampled in a trial of the OX40 agonist ivuxolimab. The receptors shown here come from an adult with an advanced solid tumor such as melanoma, head and neck, liver or kidney cancer.

DNA of the CDR3: TGTGCCAGCAGCTTAGAGACAGGACCGTACACTGAAGCTTTCTTT. This gives the protein CASSLETGPYTEAFF. V is TRBV7-6 and J is TRBJ1-1, with D maybe TRBD1 (6 bases). This CDR3 is built from 15 residues. The V end was cut by 1 base, the J end by 3 bases, with 12 bases between. Germline CDR1 and CDR2: SGHVS and FNYEAQ.

This chain connects TRBV5-1 to TRBJ1-2; tentatively, D is TRBD1 (5 bases). The CDR3 sequence is 15 residues long. V lost 3 bases and J lost 4, with 16 bases in between. Germline V gene lookup returns CDR1 SGHRS and CDR2 YFSETQ. The CDR3 spells CASSSTGKSGYGYTF. The DNA of the CDR3 is TGCGCCAGCAGCTCAACAGGAAAATCGGGCTATGGCTACACCTTC. Full variable domain (remainder filled in from reference TRBV5-1 and TRBJ1-2): KAGVTQTPRYLIKTRGQQVTLSCSPISGHRSVSWYQQTPGQGLQFLFEYFSETQRNKGNFPGRFSGRQFSNSRSEMNVSTLELGDSALYLCASSSTGKSGYGYTFGSGTRLTVV.

DNA for the CDR3: TGTGCCAGCAGCCCCCGGGACACCCCTCACCGGCCGCAGTATTTT. Its translation: CASSPRDTPHRPQYF. The V call is TRBV7-9, the J call TRBJ2-3; possible D gene TRBD1, 6 bases. This CDR3 is built from 15 residues. The germline CDR1 and CDR2 sequences are SEHNR and FQNEAQ (reference sequence). The V and J ends lost 5 bases and 10 bases respectively, with 22 bases between them.

This clone was seen once. The chain couples TRBV28 to TRBJ1-6; D gene uncertain. Germline V gene data show CDR1 as MDHEN and CDR2 as SYDVKM. CDR3 length: 13 amino acids. Trimming removed 3 bases at V and 9 bases at J, with 9 bases between. CDR3 sequence reads: CASSLGSFSPLHF. In DNA, the CDR3 is TGTGCCAGCAGTTTGGGCTCCTTTTCACCCCTCCACTTT.

J is TRBJ2-7 and V is TRBV10-3, with D perhaps TRBD1 (6 bases). V lost 6 bases and J lost 2, with 17 bases in between. The CDR3 is 15 residues long. Germline CDR1 reads ENHRY; CDR2 reads SYGVKD. In DNA, the CDR3 is TGTGCCATCAGGCCCTCCAGCTCAGGGGCCTACGAGCAGTACTTC. It yields the protein CAIRPSSSGAYEQYF.

The gene calls are TRBV2 and TRBJ2-7, with 8 bases that match TRBD1. Germline-derived CDR1 and CDR2 are SNHLY and FYNNEI. The CDR3 extends over 13 amino acids. Unmatched junction bases numbered 1, after V lost 4 bases and J lost 2 bases. This CDR3 reads CASSVQGAYEQYF. The CDR3 DNA reads as TGTGCCAGCAGTGTACAGGGGGCCTACGAGCAGTACTTC.

The chain carries TRBV28 and TRBJ2-7, with 14 bases matching TRBD2. This CDR3 has 18 amino acids. Germline V gene sequence: CDR1 MDHEN, CDR2 SYDVKM. V lost 2 bases and J lost 7; bases outside the gene matches: 13. CDR3 nucleotide sequence: TGTGCCAGCAGTTTACCGACTAGCGGGAGGGGAATTATGAGGGAGCAGTACTTC. Protein sequence: CASSLPTSGRGIMREQYF.

This clone turned up a few times. This chain uses TRBV18 with TRBJ2-7, with TRBD2 matching over 9 bases. CDR1 is KGHSH and CDR2 is LQKENI in the germline V gene. V gave up 2 bases and J gave up 6 bases; unmatched junction bases: 5. The CDR3 loop spans 14 amino acids. The CDR3 sequence is CASSPLAGAGEQYF. The CDR3, as DNA: TGTGCCAGCTCACCATTAGCGGGGGCTGGCGAGCAGTACTTC.

The chain couples TRBV5-8 to TRBJ2-5, with 12 bases identical to TRBD1. The germline gives CDR1 SGHTS, CDR2 YDEGEE. V trimming: 3 bases; J trimming: 4 bases; junction bases outside the gene matches: 4. The CDR3 spans 15 residues. CDR3 sequence reads: CASSSGTGGLETQYF. CDR3 bases: TGTGCCAGCAGCTCCGGGACAGGGGGCTTAGAGACCCAGTACTTC. The whole variable domain, remainder taken from reference TRBV5-8 and TRBJ2-5, is EAGVTQSPTHLIKTRGQQATLRCSPISGHTSVYWYQQALGLGLQFLLWYDEGEERNRGNFPPRFSGRQFPNYSSELNVNALELEDSALYLCASSSGTGGLETQYFGPGTRLLVL.

The chain has TRBV27 and TRBJ1-5; tentative D call: TRBD1 (6 bases). The CDR3 totals 10 residues. Germline assignment: CDR1 MNHEY and CDR2 SMNVEV (reference sequence). V shed 11 bases and J shed 10 bases, with 12 bases lying between them. CDR3 DNA: TGTGCCGCGGTACAGGGACCCCAGCATTTT. It specifies CAAVQGPQHF.

This clone was seen once. This chain uses TRBV15 with TRBJ1-1; no reliable D call. Germline V gene lookup returns CDR1 LNHNV and CDR2 YYDKDF (reference sequence). This CDR3 has 14 residues. With 6 bases removed from V and 5 bases from J, the gap between germline ends came to 16 bases. The CDR3 nucleotides are TGTGCCACCAGAACATTAGAAGGGTGGACTGAAGCTTTCTTT. The encoded protein is CATRTLEGWTEAFF.

The chain joins TRBV5-1 to TRBJ1-1, with D perhaps TRBD1 (6 bases). CDR1 SGHRS and CDR2 YFSETQ come from the germline V gene. The CDR3 consists of 16 residues. Trimming cost V 5 bases and J 0 bases, with 17 bases left between them. As DNA, the CDR3 is TGCGCCAGCAGGTTCGGGGGCGCCGGGATGAACACTGAAGCTTTCTTT. It encodes CASRFGGAGMNTEAFF.

This chain links TRBV6-4 with TRBJ2-2; D is unresolved. Per the germline V gene, CDR1 is MRHNA and CDR2 is SNTAGT. This CDR3 comprises 15 residues. V was clipped by 4 bases and J by 5 bases, with 14 bases between them. CDR3 DNA: TGTGCCAGCAGTGTTTCAGCCCTTTATACCGGGGAGCTGTTTTTT. Encoded protein: CASSVSALYTGELFF.

The chain links TRBV7-2 to TRBJ2-3; 7 nucleotides agree with TRBD2. With V trimmed by 1 base and J by 4 bases, 5 bases remained unmatched. The germline V gene encodes CDR1 SGHTA and CDR2 FQGNSA. This CDR3 has 15 amino acids. The CDR3: CASSLEGRVADTQYF. The DNA of the CDR3 is TGTGCCAGCAGCTTAGAAGGGAGGGTGGCAGATACGCAGTATTTT.

The gene calls are TRBV14 and TRBJ2-1; either TRBD1 or TRBD2 may fit D (5 bases each). V dropped 4 bases and J dropped 2 bases, with 24 bases sitting between them. The CDR3 consists of 19 residues. Germline V CDR1 and CDR2: SGHDN, FVKESK. The chain's CDR3 is CASSPLRDLLVLPYNEQFF. The CDR3 region has the DNA TGTGCCAGCAGCCCCCTTAGGGACCTCCTAGTACTCCCCTACAATGAGCAGTTCTTC.

The chain recombines TRBV7-9 with TRBJ2-4; D possibly corresponds to TRBD1 (5 bases). Germline V CDR1 and CDR2: SEHNR, FQNEAQ (reference sequence). This CDR3 region has 15 residues. Trimming took 1 base from V and 0 from J, leaving 7 bases between them. The CDR3 DNA is TGTGCCAGCAGCTTAGAAGGGGTAGCCAAAAACATTCAGTACTTC. Its translation: CASSLEGVAKNIQYF.

This chain connects TRBV6-6 to TRBJ1-5; no reliable D call. The V and J ends lost 2 bases and 0 bases respectively, with 8 bases between them. Germline assignment: CDR1 MNHNY and CDR2 SVGAGI (reference sequence). The CDR3 runs 15 residues. The CDR3 is CASSYGRNSNQPQHF. The DNA for the CDR3 is TGTGCCAGCAGTTACGGACGGAATAGCAATCAGCCCCAGCATTTT.

The V and J genes are TRBV5-1 and TRBJ1-1; TRBD1 matches at 7 bases. Germline loops: CDR1 SGHRS, CDR2 YFSETQ. After removal of 2 bases from V and 0 bases from J, the junction contained 13 bases not matched to a gene. The CDR3 consists of 18 residues. The CDR3 loop reads CASSLKFDREIMNTEAFF. CDR3 bases: TGCGCCAGCAGCTTAAAGTTCGACAGGGAAATAATGAACACTGAAGCTTTCTTT.

The CDR3 loop is CASSVQEGAPGELFF. CDR3 nucleotide sequence: TGTGCCAGCAGTGTTCAGGAGGGGGCCCCTGGGGAGCTGTTTTTT. This sequence joins TRBV6-1 and TRBJ2-2; TRBD1 might be the D (7 bases). The CDR3 runs 15 residues. The germline V and J ends were trimmed by 4 bases and 8 bases, with 17 bases remaining between them. Germline CDR1 reads MNHNS; CDR2 reads SASEGT.

The chain joins TRBV28 to TRBJ2-7, with TRBD2 identical over 8 bases. CDR3 length equals 15 residues. Germline trimming cut 7 bases from V and 2 bases from J; bases unmatched to any gene: 10. Germline assignment: CDR1 MDHEN and CDR2 SYDVKM. Here the CDR3 DNA reads TGTGCCAGCAAACTCGGGAGGGGGGCGACCTACGAGCAGTACTTC. This translates into CASKLGRGATYEQYF.

The J gene is TRBJ1-4, the V gene TRBV2; 8 bases agree with TRBD1. J was trimmed by 4 bases and V by 6 bases; bases with no gene match: 4. Germline lookup yields CDR1 SNHLY and CDR2 FYNNEI. The CDR3 extends over 14 amino acids. This chain's CDR3 is CASSSGQVNEKLFF. Here the CDR3 DNA reads TGTGCCAGCAGCTCGGGACAGGTTAATGAAAAACTGTTTTTT.

This clone has more than one count but fewer than ten. The rearrangement joins TRBV5-1 to TRBJ1-2; D remains ambiguous. This CDR3 contains 16 residues. V was pared by 0 bases and J by 4 bases, with 16 bases between. Germline-derived CDR1 and CDR2 are SGHRS and YFSETQ. The CDR3 DNA reads as TGCGCCAGCAGCTTGGGAGGTACAATAAGAGGCTATGGCTACACCTTC. This codes for CASSLGGTIRGYGYTF.

This chain joins TRBV29-1 and TRBJ1-4; 10 bases align to TRBD1. Germline assignment: CDR1 SQVTM and CDR2 ANQGSEA. The V and J ends lost 6 bases and 5 bases, in that order; junction bases with no gene match: 9. The CDR3 covers 15 residues. CDR3 nucleotides: TGCAGCGTCCAACGCCCGGGACAGGGGAATGAAAAACTGTTTTTT. It translates to CSVQRPGQGNEKLFF.

The V call is TRBV7-2, the J call TRBJ2-3; TRBD2 aligns across 12 bases. Germline lookup yields CDR1 SGHTA and CDR2 FQGNSA. The CDR3 runs to 18 residues. V gave up 5 bases and J gave up 4 bases; unmatched junction bases: 13. The CDR3 DNA is TGTGCCAGCAGCAGGAGACTAGCGGGAGATTTGGTGGCAGATACGCAGTATTTT. This sequence encodes CASSRRLAGDLVADTQYF. Combining the CDR3 with reference TRBV7-2 and TRBJ2-3 gives the whole variable domain GAGVSQSPSNKVTEKGKDVELRCDPISGHTALYWYRQSLGQGLEFLIYFQGNSAPDKSGLPSDRFSAERTGGSVSTLTIQRTQQEDSAVYLCASSRRLAGDLVADTQYFGPGTRLTVL.

V usage is TRBV28 and J usage is TRBJ2-7; D not resolved. The length of the CDR3 is 13 residues. Germline values: CDR1 MDHEN, CDR2 SYDVKM. V was clipped by 8 bases and J by 3 bases, with 14 bases between them. The CDR3 bases are TGTGCCAGCGGGCTACGGGCAGACTACGAGCAGTACTTC. This encodes CASGLRADYEQYF.

The chain uses TRBV2 and TRBJ1-5; D perhaps matches TRBD1 (5 bases). The CDR3 loop spans 15 amino acids. Trimming took 6 bases from V and 0 from J, leaving 12 bases between them. Per germline, CDR1 SNHLY and CDR2 FYNNEI. CDR3 loop: CASSRDRVSNQPQHF. CDR3 DNA sequence: TGTGCCAGCAGCCGAGACAGAGTTAGCAATCAGCCCCAGCATTTT.

The CDR3 nucleotides read TGTGCCAGCAGCTACGACAGAGAGCAGTTCTTC. Residues: CASSYDREQFF. The rearrangement links TRBV2 to TRBJ2-1; tentative D call: TRBD1 (5 bases). V dropped 6 bases and J dropped 10 bases, with 10 bases sitting between them. The CDR3 extends over 11 amino acids. Germline CDR1 and CDR2: SNHLY and FYNNEI.

This chain links TRBV29-1 with TRBJ2-7; D gene uncertain. Germline values: CDR1 SQVTM, CDR2 ANQGSEA. This CDR3 has 14 amino acids. The V end was cut by 4 bases, the J end by 0 bases, with 13 bases between. CDR3 in DNA: TGCAGCGTTGCGGCCAGGACGAGCTCCTACGAGCAGTACTTC. The encoded protein is CSVAARTSSYEQYF.

The gene calls are TRBV7-9 and TRBJ2-5, with 9 bases fitting TRBD2. V was clipped by 1 base and J by 6 bases; unmatched bases: 18. The germline CDR1 and CDR2 sequences are SEHNR and FQNEAQ (reference sequence). This CDR3 has 19 residues. The DNA for the CDR3 is TGTGCCAGCAGCTTAGATTTAAGCGGGAGGAGGGCGACGGGAAAGACCCAGTACTTC. Translation: CASSLDLSGRRATGKTQYF.

Only one count was recorded for this clone. V is TRBV9 and J is TRBJ2-3; no clear D gene. CDR1 is SGDLS, CDR2 YYNGEE, per germline. V lost 4 bases to trimming and J lost 0 bases, with 6 bases between them. This CDR3 is built from 13 residues. CDR3 amino acids: CASSRSSTDTQYF. In DNA, the CDR3 is TGTGCCAGCAGCCGGTCTAGCACAGATACGCAGTATTTT.

The chain is built from TRBV11-2 and TRBJ1-3; D ambiguous. Trimming pared 5 bases from V and 0 bases from J, leaving 14 bases between. This CDR3 comprises 16 residues. Germline V gene sequence: CDR1 SGHAT, CDR2 FQNNGV. CDR3 coding DNA: TGTGCCAGCAGCCCCCTTGGGCAGTTCTCTGGAAACACCATATATTTT. Translated, it gives CASSPLGQFSGNTIYF.

This chain joins TRBV6-5 and TRBJ2-4; D is uncertain. The germline V gene has CDR1 MNHEY and CDR2 SVGAGI. V lost 3 bases to trimming and J lost 7 bases, with 16 bases between them. This CDR3 spans 15 amino acids. The CDR3 spells CASSYTLSLRNIQYF. DNA of the CDR3: TGTGCCAGCAGTTATACCTTATCTCTTAGGAACATTCAGTACTTC.